This T cell receptor beta chain was documented in a study of regulatory T cells in long-lasting Graves disease (dated by TCRdb to 2020 to 2023). Concerning the study at large: Patients with newly diagnosed Graves' disease had been on antithyroid drugs for under 3 months. The study took place in China and was registered as a clinical trial. This study used TCR sequencing and RNA sequencing of peripheral blood to compare persistent Graves' disease patients against newly diagnosed Graves' disease patients. A total of some 35 samples underwent TCR sequencing, from about 13 patients with persistent Graves' disease and roughly 20 patients with newly diagnosed Graves' disease. General conclusions and limits of the study: Only the TCR beta chain was sequenced and analyzed. The small sample size was acknowledged by the authors as a limitation that may reduce accuracy. TRBV28, TRBJ1-2 and TRBJ2-5 were preferentially used in persistent disease, while TRBV20-1 and TRBJ2-1 were favored in newly diagnosed disease. More public clonotypes were shared among persistent patients (2,741) than among newly diagnosed patients (966). Because the primary lesion, thyroid tissue, could not be accessed, the study looked at peripheral blood alone. Compared with newly diagnosed patients, patients with persistent Graves' disease had lower TCR Shannon entropy and fewer highly expanded clones, which suggests clonal expansion.

Measured from the cysteine to the phenylalanine, the CDR3 is 14 residues long. The only DNA kept is the CDR3, 42 bases in frame from the first base. As encoded in the germline V gene, CDR1 is SNHLY while CDR2 is FYNNEI. Trimming removed 3 bases from V and 5 bases from J, leaving 13 bases between the germline ends. This clonotype was recorded at least ten times. No antigen is known for it. Base qualities are not provided; no much larger clone lies one nucleotide away. The time point label here, explained by the study, means: newly diagnosed GD, antithyroid drugs for less than 3 months. For both TCR sequencing and RNA sequencing, RNA was extracted from PBMCs using TRIzol. Graves' disease was diagnosed according to American Thyroid Association guidelines. Recruitment of patients was carried out at an endocrinology department in Xi'an, China. Each patient gave approximately 10 milliliters of peripheral blood, collected in an EDTA anticoagulant tube. PBMCs were isolated by Ficoll Paque Plus density gradient separation without further T cell sorting. An Agilent 2100 Bioanalyzer and agarose gel were used to check RNA quality, and a NanoDrop 2000 was used to measure RNA concentration.

To prepare the library, multiplex PCR was applied. These reads were obtained on an Illumina HiSeq 4000. CDR3 regions were amplified by Arm-PCR with iRepertoire HTBI primers to construct TCR beta libraries. Before sequencing, the PCR products went through gel purification. In the source study's methods: Gene usage analysis of CDR3 amino acid clonotypes relied on the roughly 60 TRBV and 14 TRBJ segments identified across samples. COPE and FqMerger were used to merge the filtered high-quality paired reads into contigs. BLAST was used to align contigs to IMGT TRBV, TRBD and TRBJ reference genes, with CDR3 defined following IMGT. Clonotypes above 0.1% frequency were classified as highly expanded clones. Shannon entropy served as the measure of repertoire diversity, while the Gini coefficient captured V-J evenness. Clonotypes shared by more than one individual were considered public. The public reads were quality trimmed at Q25 with fastp and then assembled into clones with MiXCR by TCRdb, keeping productive beta chains. Duplicate CDR3 protein sequences are folded into a single record with the most common DNA and genes. The V and J calls were not made by the authors but by TCRdb's processing. Counted in this sample were about 430,000 distinct CDR3 sequences; around 16% of them appeared once. The ten largest clones capture under 9% of the sample.

The same data also contributed to another study, on T cells in Graves' hyperthyroidism and ophthalmopathy. That second publication adds: Stable Graves' hyperthyroidism was defined as the absence of progression to ophthalmopathy over 18 months of follow-up. Hyperthyroidism patients were newly diagnosed, had a disease duration of under 2 months, and were aged 18 to 65 years. Exclusion was applied to patients with uncontrolled infections, other autoimmune diseases, pregnancy or lactation. Diagnoses were based on clinical symptoms, serum thyroxine and TRAb, thyroid ultrasound and orbital computed tomography. A first-round RT-PCR of the TCR CDR3 used the HTBI primer set with the Qiagen OneStep RT-PCR kit. Most expanded thyroid clonotypes (frequency above 0.001) were also found in blood, which suggests that blood repertoires may mirror thyroid immune responses. A 13 V-J signature model separated ophthalmopathy from stable hyperthyroidism, with just over 85% sensitivity and just under 84% specificity in cross-validation and 80%/75% in testing. In validation, progression to ophthalmopathy was predicted by the model with 70.59% sensitivity and under 85% specificity, a median of approximately 6.5 months before onset. TCR V-J signatures able to tell the groups apart were searched for in a discovery cohort of 95 or so patients, of whom fewer than 45 had Graves' ophthalmopathy and 55 to 65 had stable Graves' hyperthyroidism. Whether ophthalmopathy could be predicted prospectively was tested in an independent validation cohort made up of roughly 19 hyperthyroidism patients plus 17 patients who later progressed to ophthalmopathy. The roughly 91 discovery patients were randomly split 7:3 into training and test sets. In roughly six Graves' hyperthyroidism patients, the study also compared T-cell repertoires from thyroid tissue with T-cell repertoires from blood. After blood sampling, hyperthyroidism patients were treated with methimazole at a starting dose of 30 mg daily, and ophthalmopathy patients were treated with high-dose intravenous methylprednisolone. The libraries were constructed in a second round of multiplex PCR and then size-selected and purified. Paired-end sequencing of the libraries was performed with 100 bp reads on an Illumina HiSeq2000. SOAPnuke was used to process the raw data, with reads discarded if the reads contained adapters or uncalled bases, had a mean Phred below 15, or lacked an exact constant-primer or identifier match. COPE v1.2.5 was used to merge high-quality paired reads, and clonotypes were defined as unique nucleotide sequences. MiTCR v1.1 was used to align clonotypes to the IMGT TRBV, TRBD and TRBJ reference segments. Only V-J combinations with frequency above 0.0001, covering about 99% of repertoires, were analysed. The TCS score was defined as F50 (clonal expansion) divided by E x V (chaos), with BLOSUM62-based TCRdist calculated between CDR3 peptides within each V-J. Welch's t-statistics and random forest reduced 500 to 550 V-J features to some 14, which were used in a naive Bayes classifier (R e1071). No statistical method was used to fix the sample size in advance, and group allocation was not hidden from the investigators. TCR Vbeta CDR3 sequencing of roughly 140 peripheral blood samples (under 45 ophthalmopathy, over 70 hyperthyroidism and 17 progressor patients) is reported in the paper.

The starting material was peripheral blood mononuclear cells (PBMCs), obtained at new diagnosis, from a patient treated with antithyroid drugs. This sequence uses TRBV2 and TRBJ2-5; a tentative D match to TRBD2 spans 6 bases. This receptor was identified in a woman in her thirties or forties with Graves disease. Donor details come from another sample of the same person, matched by shared clones. The bases read TGTGCCAGCAGTGAGTACGGGAGTGGTGAGACCCAGTACTTC. The resulting protein is CASSEYGSGETQYF.